The rows below give T cell receptor beta chains drawn from one sample of a study of cytomegalovirus exposure and HLA in healthy donors. TCRdb keeps only in-frame clones here, not all; method: immunoSEQ multiplex PCR. This sample carries 150,000 to 200,000 clones, more than 70% of them seen once, and the ten largest clones take 0.95% to 1.3%. Input material: PBMCs. These receptors were taken from a man in his thirties or forties in good health and CMV-seronegative. Each CDR3 is given without its conserved first and last residue.

v_call | cdr3_aa
TRBV19 | ASSMGRQEYGYT
TRBV6-9 | ASSYGDRDSGNTIY
TRBV30 | AWSVREDTQY
TRBV7-6 | ASSSREVNTEAF
TRBV28 | ASTPGQTNTGELF
TRBV18 | ASSRDTYTEAF
TRBV4-3 | ASSQDRSSGRRETTCEQY
TRBV19 | ASSPRGHSTNEKLF
TRBV18 | ASSRYNYEQY
TRBV5-6 | ASSPVGQGREQY
TRBV19 | ASSTRGLKATNEKLF
TRBV6-5 | ASSYDLAGGTQY
TRBV5-6 | ASSYDRPGVYGYT
TRBV30 | AWSKGLSIY
TRBV5-1 | ASSLERGYQETQY
TRBV27 | ASSWDRDVNTEAF
TRBV18 | ASSRDTALNSPLH
TRBV30 | AWRIERGREQF
TRBV2 | ANKLSGSSYNEQF
TRBV5-1 | ASRNTLQIEQY
TRBV5-1 | ASGGPSSYNEQF
TRBV27 | ASSFQTSGRNNEQF
TRBV30 | AWSVRGQGAIRTGELF
TRBV30 | AWSVVRSDGYT
TRBV6-5 | ASSYLLAGPYHEQF
TRBV10-3 | AISEGGGNQPQH
TRBV28 | ASLGRTGNFAPLH
TRBV5-1 | ASSLEVSGGYNEQF
TRBV13 | ASSSPSEYHGYT
TRBV7-2 | ASSPPAGHIETQY
TRBV6-1 | ASSAGATNEKLF
TRBV6-5 | ASSLTVTGNTIY
TRBV29-1 | SVGGENTEAF
TRBV5-1 | ASSLAKTTGGELF
TRBV7-6 | ASSLAGGWDYEQY
TRBV23-1 | ASSQSGGSYEQY
TRBV11-2 | ASSPLGTGTLTR
TRBV27 | ASSFSDRVVYGYT
TRBV12-5 | ASGYTGANEQF
TRBV10-3 | AISESYLAGGFQETQY